These T cell receptor beta chains were read from a single sample in a study of early T cells in non-severe SARS-CoV-2 infection. TCRdb recomputed calls from the 5' RACE reads with MiXCR, one row per CDR3 protein. Of some 96,000 distinct CDR3 sequences in the sample, around 14% are singletons; the top ten hold 5.5%. The sample consisted of whole blood. The receptors derive from an adult who was a healthcare worker with PCR-confirmed SARS-CoV-2 infection or an uninfected control (not recorded which). Each CDR3 is given with its conserved first and last residue. A D gene is named only where the DNA matches it firmly. Size values are once, few and many counts, or a class for expanded clones, and some rows have none.

v_call: TRBV7-7; j_call: TRBJ2-7; clone_size: .; d_call: TRBD2; cdr3_length: 17; cdr3_nt: TGTGCCAGCAGCCTTGACCGGCCGGGACTAGGGACCTACGAGCAGTACTTC; cdr3_aa: CASSLDRPGLGTYEQYF
v_call: TRBV28; j_call: TRBJ1-3; clone_size: .; d_call: .; cdr3_length: 14; cdr3_nt: TGTGCCAGCTTAGACAGGACTTGGGGAAACACCATATATTTT; cdr3_aa: CASLDRTWGNTIYF
v_call: TRBV12-3/TRBV12-4; j_call: TRBJ1-5; clone_size: few; d_call: TRBD1; cdr3_length: 14; cdr3_nt: TGTGCGTCCGCCCGGGGACAGGGTACTGAGCCCCAGCATTTT; cdr3_aa: CASARGQGTEPQHF
v_call: TRBV6-5; j_call: TRBJ2-3; clone_size: many; d_call: TRBD1; cdr3_length: 17; cdr3_nt: TGTGCCAGCAGTAGAAAGGGACCGGGACAGGGCACAGATACGCAGTATTTT; cdr3_aa: CASSRKGPGQGTDTQYF
v_call: TRBV2; j_call: TRBJ2-7; clone_size: many; d_call: TRBD1; cdr3_length: 14; cdr3_nt: TGTGCCAGCAGGCCAGGGACAGGGGTCTACGAGCAGTACTTC; cdr3_aa: CASRPGTGVYEQYF
v_call: TRBV11-2; j_call: TRBJ2-7; clone_size: .; d_call: TRBD1; cdr3_length: 13; cdr3_nt: TGTGCCAGCTCCGGGGACAGGGAGGGCGAGCAGTACTTC; cdr3_aa: CASSGDREGEQYF
v_call: TRBV5-1; j_call: TRBJ2-3; clone_size: many; d_call: TRBD2; cdr3_length: 15; cdr3_nt: TGCGCCAGCAGGGAACTAGCGGACCGCACAGATACGCAGTATTTT; cdr3_aa: CASRELADRTDTQYF
v_call: TRBV6-6; j_call: TRBJ2-7; clone_size: few; d_call: .; cdr3_length: 12; cdr3_nt: TGTGCCAGCAGTCCCCAAAGCTACGAGCAGTACTTC; cdr3_aa: CASSPQSYEQYF
v_call: TRBV18; j_call: TRBJ2-1; clone_size: medium-sized; d_call: .; cdr3_length: 12; cdr3_nt: TGTGCCAGCTCACGCTCACGAAATGAGCAGTTCTTC; cdr3_aa: CASSRSRNEQFF
v_call: TRBV6-2/TRBV6-3; j_call: TRBJ2-3; clone_size: many; d_call: TRBD2; cdr3_length: 13; cdr3_nt: TGTGCCAGCAGAGGGACTAGCTCGGATACGCAGTATTTT; cdr3_aa: CASRGTSSDTQYF
v_call: TRBV11-2; j_call: TRBJ2-3; clone_size: few; d_call: .; cdr3_length: 13; cdr3_nt: TGTGCCAGCGACGTCCAGAACACAGATACGCAGTATTTT; cdr3_aa: CASDVQNTDTQYF
v_call: TRBV4-2; j_call: TRBJ2-7; clone_size: few; d_call: .; cdr3_length: 15; cdr3_nt: TGTGCCAGCAGCCAGGACCGACCCGGGACCTACGAGCAGTACTTC; cdr3_aa: CASSQDRPGTYEQYF
v_call: TRBV12-2; j_call: TRBJ2-7; clone_size: .; d_call: .; cdr3_length: 16; cdr3_nt: TGTGCAAGTCGCTGGAGGACTAGCGGGAGGGGATACGAGCAGTACTTC; cdr3_aa: CASRWRTSGRGYEQYF
v_call: TRBV29-1; j_call: TRBJ2-3; clone_size: .; d_call: TRBD2; cdr3_length: 14; cdr3_nt: TGCAGCGCCTGGACTAGCGGGAGGGCAGATACGCAGTATTTT; cdr3_aa: CSAWTSGRADTQYF
v_call: TRBV6-5; j_call: TRBJ2-7; clone_size: once; d_call: .; cdr3_length: 15; cdr3_nt: TGTGCCAGCAGCCACACCACAGAAAGGCCGGGAGAGCAGTACTTC; cdr3_aa: CASSHTTERPGEQYF
v_call: TRBV20-1; j_call: TRBJ1-4; clone_size: few; d_call: .; cdr3_length: 15; cdr3_nt: TGCAGTGCTAGTCCCCGGGGCAGGGGCAATGAAAAACTGTTTTTT; cdr3_aa: CSASPRGRGNEKLFF
v_call: TRBV5-6; j_call: TRBJ1-4; clone_size: many; d_call: .; cdr3_length: 14; cdr3_nt: TGTGCCAGGGTTTTCAGTGCAACTAATGAAAAACTGTTTTTT; cdr3_aa: CARVFSATNEKLFF
v_call: TRBV7-9; j_call: TRBJ1-6; clone_size: .; d_call: .; cdr3_length: 14; cdr3_nt: TGTGCCAGCAGCTTAGGGGGACGGCAATCACCCCTCCACTTT; cdr3_aa: CASSLGGRQSPLHF
v_call: TRBV12-3/TRBV12-4; j_call: TRBJ2-7; clone_size: few; d_call: TRBD1; cdr3_length: 11; cdr3_nt: TGTGCCAGCAGTTTGGGACAGGTTAAGTACTTC; cdr3_aa: CASSLGQVKYF